The 27 T cell receptor beta chains listed next were all sequenced from one sample in a study of T cells after yellow fever vaccination. TCRdb redid the calling of the 5' RACE reads with MiXCR, one entry per CDR3 protein. This table has 250,000 to 400,000 distinct CDR3 sequences, 3.5% to 4.5% appearing once. The sample here was PBMCs, taken 15 days after the yellow fever booster vaccination. The receptors were gathered from a man aged 18 to 29 who received the YFV17D yellow fever vaccine.

This clonotype was observed at least ten times. This sequence joins TRBV5-1 and TRBJ2-1, with 7 bases matching TRBD2. This CDR3 spans 15 amino acids. The J segment lost 5 bases and the V segment lost 0 bases, leaving 5 bases of the junction unmatched. Germline lookup yields CDR1 SGHRS and CDR2 YFSETQ. The CDR3 region has the DNA TGCGCCAGCAGCTTGGACGGGAGGAGCGACAATGAGCAGTTCTTC. It codes for CASSLDGRSDNEQFF.

This clonotype turned up a few times. The CDR3 sequence: CASSEGGLKDTQYF. The CDR3 coding sequence is TGTGCCAGCAGCGAAGGGGGGTTAAAAGATACGCAGTATTTT. V is TRBV9 and J is TRBJ2-3; TRBD1 or TRBD2 may be the D gene (6 bases each). In germline, CDR1 is SGDLS, CDR2 YYNGEE. Trimming removed 3 bases from V and 5 bases from J, with 13 bases in between. The CDR3 has 14 residues.

This clonotype was detected many times. This chain links TRBV12-5 with TRBJ2-3; D might be TRBD2 (5 bases). There are 14 residues in the CDR3. V lost 7 bases, J lost 2 bases, and 13 bases lay in between. Germline V lookup: CDR1 LGHNT, CDR2 FRNRAP. CDR3: CASAQAEITDTQYF. For the CDR3, the DNA is TGTGCTAGTGCCCAAGCGGAAATCACAGATACGCAGTATTTT.

The sample holds a few counts of this clonotype. The rearrangement joins TRBV18 to TRBJ2-1; D gene uncertain. V lost 0 bases and J 8 bases, leaving 5 bases between the germline ends. CDR1 is KGHSH and CDR2 is LQKENI in the germline V gene. This CDR3 spans 12 amino acids. CDR3 protein: CASSPPKDEQFF. The CDR3 DNA reads as TGTGCCAGCTCACCACCGAAAGATGAGCAGTTCTTC.

The rearrangement uses TRBV28 and TRBJ1-5; a possible D gene is TRBD1 (5 bases). Trimming took off 5 bases at V and 5 bases at J, with 22 bases between the two ends. Germline V gene lookup returns CDR1 MDHEN and CDR2 SYDVKM. This CDR3 has 17 residues. The CDR3 DNA reads TGTGCCAGCAGTCCCCCCCGGTGGGCAGGGACCTATCAGCCCCAGCATTTT. Encoded protein: CASSPPRWAGTYQPQHF.

This clonotype was seen repeatedly, ten times or more. The chain is built from TRBV7-3 and TRBJ1-2; the match to TRBD1 covers 8 bases. In germline, CDR1 is SGHTA, CDR2 FQGTGA. The CDR3 consists of 14 residues. Trimming at V came to 5 bases and at J to 6 bases, leaving 8 bases not matched to a gene. This chain's CDR3 is CASSPRQGLDGYTF. The CDR3 bases are TGTGCCAGCAGCCCGCGACAGGGGTTGGATGGCTACACCTTC. The whole variable domain, filled in from reference TRBV7-3 and TRBJ1-2, reads GAGVSQTPSNKVTEKGKYVELRCDPISGHTALYWYRQSLGQGPEFLIYFQGTGAADDSGLPNDRFFAVRPEGSVSTLKIQRTERGDSAVYLCASSPRQGLDGYTFGSGTRLTVV.

This clonotype was picked up many times. The chain carries TRBV6-2 or TRBV6-3 and TRBJ2-7, with a tentative D call TRBD2 (7 bases). The ends were cut back, 7 bases at V and 4 bases at J, with 14 bases in the middle. CDR3 length equals 13 residues. The germline V gene has CDR1 MNHEY and CDR2 SVGEGT. The CDR3 sequence is CASKRDTLYEQYV. Here the CDR3 DNA reads TGTGCCAGCAAGCGGGACACCTTATACGAGCAGTACGTC.

This clonotype was recorded at least ten times. CDR3 protein: CASSYRGEKLFF. The CDR3 bases are TGTGCCAGCAGCTACAGGGGGGAAAAACTGTTTTTT. J is TRBJ1-4 and V is TRBV12-3 or TRBV12-4; 8 bases align to TRBD1. The V and J ends lost 6 bases and 8 bases, in that order; junction bases with no gene match: 2. The CDR3 runs to 12 residues.

This clonotype was recorded at least ten times. This chain uses TRBV29-1 with TRBJ2-2; D is ambiguous. From germline, CDR1 is SQVTM and CDR2 ANQGSEA. The germline V and J ends were trimmed by 4 bases and 2 bases, with 8 bases remaining between them. The CDR3 covers 13 residues. CDR3 bases: TGCAGCGTTGTTAAGTCTAACACCGGGGAGCTGTTTTTT. Protein product: CSVVKSNTGELFF.

This clonotype was seen a handful of times. V and J are TRBV7-2 and TRBJ2-1; 15 positions match TRBD2. The CDR3 has 16 residues. CDR1 SGHTA and CDR2 FQGNSA come from the germline V gene. The junction had 9 bases not matched to a gene; V was cut back by 5 bases and J by 10 bases. CDR3 coding DNA: TGTGCCAGCAGCCCCAGGACTAGCGGGGGGGCCGGGGAGCAGTTCTTC. Translating gives CASSPRTSGGAGEQFF.

This clonotype was seen ten or more times. The chain recombines TRBV7-2 with TRBJ2-1; TRBD1 matches at 10 bases. V lost 2 bases to trimming and J lost 4 bases; unmatched junction nucleotides: 8. This CDR3 comprises 17 residues. CDR1 is SGHTA and CDR2 is FQGNSA in the germline V gene. The CDR3 DNA reads as TGTGCCAGCAGCTTAAGGCTTCCGGGACAGGGGTACAATGAGCAGTTCTTC. Residues: CASSLRLPGQGYNEQFF.

This chain links TRBV4-1 with TRBJ1-5; perhaps TRBD1 as D (6 bases). Germline V gives CDR1 MGHRA, CDR2 YSYEKL. The CDR3 is 14 amino acids. V dropped 2 bases and J dropped 6 bases, with 11 bases sitting between them. The CDR3: CASSQIGRGQPQHF. The CDR3 DNA sequence: TGCGCCAGCAGCCAAATCGGCAGGGGTCAGCCCCAGCATTTT.

To note about this clonotype: Just one base apart from a much larger clone, this may be a read error. The CDR3 carries no conserved terminal phenylalanine or tryptophan, so it likely arises from a read error. The V call is TRBV10-3, the J call TRBJ2-2; TRBD2 aligns across 11 bases. Unmatched junction bases numbered 3, after V lost 6 bases and J lost 6 bases. The CDR3 sequence is 14 residues long. CDR1 and CDR2 (germline): ENHRY, SYGVKD. The CDR3 DNA sequence: TGTGCCATCAGGCCGGGACTAGCGGCCGGGGAGCTGTTTTTA. Translating it yields CAIRPGLAAGELFL.

The rearrangement links TRBV12-3 or TRBV12-4 to TRBJ2-2; perhaps TRBD1 as D (5 bases). The CDR3 consists of 15 residues. With 7 bases removed from V and 1 base from J, the gap between germline ends came to 13 bases. CDR3 amino acids: CASTPRQGNTGELFF. DNA for the CDR3: TGTGCCAGCACCCCGCGTCAGGGGAACACCGGGGAGCTGTTTTTT.

This clonotype was seen ten or more times. The chain couples TRBV4-1 to TRBJ2-2; possibly TRBD1 for D (6 bases). The V gene's germline CDR1 is MGHRA and CDR2 YSYEKL. The CDR3 has 14 residues. Trimming shortened V by 4 bases and J by 3 bases, and 9 bases separated the two germline ends. The CDR3 spells CASSPTGHTGELFF. Written as DNA, the CDR3 is TGCGCCAGCAGCCCGACAGGACACACCGGGGAGCTGTTTTTT.

There are a few counts of this clonotype. The genes are TRBV7-8 and TRBJ1-3; D is uncertain. The CDR3 has 13 residues. Germline CDR1 reads SGHVS; CDR2 reads FQNEAQ. V dropped 7 bases and J dropped 3 bases, with 10 bases sitting between them. The CDR3 is CASMAVSGNTIYF. The CDR3 DNA reads as TGTGCCAGCATGGCTGTGAGTGGAAACACCATATATTTT.

The chain combines TRBV5-8 with TRBJ2-4; no firm D call. The CDR3 length is 16 residues. The ends were cut back, 4 bases at V and 3 bases at J, with 17 bases in the middle. Germline loops: CDR1 SGHTS, CDR2 YDEGEE. The CDR3 loop reads CASSPDKIIVKNIQYF. The CDR3, as DNA: TGTGCCAGCAGCCCTGACAAGATAATAGTCAAAAACATTCAGTACTTC. Full variable domain (remainder filled in from reference TRBV5-8 and TRBJ2-4): EAGVTQSPTHLIKTRGQQATLRCSPISGHTSVYWYQQALGLGLQFLLWYDEGEERNRGNFPPRFSGRQFPNYSSELNVNALELEDSALYLCASSPDKIIVKNIQYFGAGTRLSVL.

This clonotype was seen more than once but under ten times. V gene TRBV6-5 combines with J gene TRBJ1-2, with D unclear. Trimming removed 2 bases at V and 5 bases at J, with 18 bases between. The germline V gene has CDR1 MNHEY and CDR2 SVGAGI. CDR3 length: 16 amino acids. In DNA, the CDR3 is TGTGCCAGCAGTTACGGGTTGCGTGGGGTCGGTTATGGCTACACCTTC. Its translation is CASSYGLRGVGYGYTF.

Ten or more counts support this clonotype. The chain employs TRBV4-1 and TRBJ2-5, with D perhaps matching TRBD2 (5 bases). Germline V gene data show CDR1 as MGHRA and CDR2 as YSYEKL. Trimming took 1 base from V and 4 from J, leaving 7 bases between them. There are 13 residues in the CDR3. The CDR3 region is CASSQGAGETQYF. The CDR3 bases are TGCGCCAGCAGCCAAGGGGCGGGAGAGACCCAGTACTTC.

This clonotype was picked up a small number of times. The rearrangement uses TRBV11-3 and TRBJ2-1, with a tentative D call TRBD1 (5 bases). The ends were cut back, 5 bases at V and 9 bases at J, with 26 bases in the middle. The CDR3 spans 17 residues. In germline, CDR1 is SGHNT, CDR2 YENEEA. The CDR3 nucleotides are TGTGCCAGCAGCCTCGACACTGGGCAGGGCGGAATATTTGAGCAGTTCTTC. Translating it yields CASSLDTGQGGIFEQFF.

This clonotype has a count of ten or more. The chain employs TRBV2 and TRBJ2-1, with D tentatively TRBD1 (5 bases). The CDR3 has 15 amino acids. In germline, CDR1 is SNHLY, CDR2 FYNNEI. Deletions cut 2 bases from V and 5 bases from J, with 13 bases between. DNA for the CDR3: TGTGCCAGCAGTGAATACCGACAGTTAAACAATGAGCAGTTCTTC. Translated: CASSEYRQLNNEQFF.

This clonotype has a handful of counts. The V and J genes are TRBV7-9 and TRBJ2-4; perhaps D is TRBD1 or TRBD2 (5 bases each). Trimming stripped 7 bases from V and 6 bases from J, with 13 bases between. The CDR3 runs 13 residues. Germline V CDR1 and CDR2: SEHNR, FQNEAQ (reference sequence). CDR3 coding DNA: TGTGCCAGCACCCCGTCGGGGACAAACATTCAGTACTTC. As protein: CASTPSGTNIQYF.

This clonotype was seen ten or more times. This chain uses TRBV5-1 with TRBJ1-1; D gene ambiguous. This CDR3 region has 13 residues. Trimming removed 5 bases at V and 2 bases at J, with 10 bases between. Germline CDR1 SGHRS, CDR2 YFSETQ. CDR3 in amino acids: CASRYISNTEAFF. The CDR3 DNA reads TGCGCCAGCAGGTATATCAGCAACACTGAAGCTTTCTTT.

This clonotype was detected many times. This chain connects TRBV10-3 to TRBJ2-7, with 9 nucleotides matching TRBD2. J gave up 7 bases and V 4 bases, and 8 bases lay outside the gene matches. Germline assignment: CDR1 ENHRY and CDR2 SYGVKD. CDR3 length equals 14 residues. DNA for the CDR3: TGTGCCATCAGTGGACCAGCGGGGGGAGGAGAGCAGTACTTC. This codes for CAISGPAGGGEQYF.

This clonotype was detected only a few times. The gene calls are TRBV5-4 and TRBJ2-3; TRBD2 aligns across 9 bases. The V segment lost 2 bases and the J segment 2 bases; nucleotides outside the gene matches: 3. Germline V gives CDR1 SGHNT, CDR2 YYREEE (reference sequence). The CDR3 has 15 amino acids. CDR3 sequence (DNA): TGTGCCAGCAGCTTTAGCGGGAGATACACAGATACGCAGTATTTT. As protein: CASSFSGRYTDTQYF.

This clonotype was seen repeatedly, ten times or more. V gene TRBV20-1 combines with J gene TRBJ2-1; 9 bases align to TRBD2. Looked up from germline, CDR1 is DFQATT and CDR2 is SNEGSKA (reference sequence). CDR3 length equals 15 residues. V lost 1 base, J lost 2 bases, and 3 bases stayed unmatched. The CDR3 nucleotides read TGCAGTGCTAGAGGCCCTAGCGGGGCCTACAATGAGCAGTTCTTC. Translating gives CSARGPSGAYNEQFF.

The chain uses TRBV10-3 and TRBJ1-1, with D perhaps matching TRBD1 (5 bases). Looked up from germline, CDR1 is ENHRY and CDR2 is SYGVKD. Trimming stripped 6 bases from V and 5 bases from J, with 13 bases between. This CDR3 has 13 residues. CDR3 DNA sequence: TGTGCCATCAGGGGGGAGGGAAAAACTGAAGCTTTCTTT. Translation gives CAIRGEGKTEAFF.